This T cell receptor beta chain was obtained from a study of radiotherapy plus CTLA-4 blockade in lung cancer. Study information: Objective responses were recorded in about 18% of patients, with disease control recorded in approximately 34%.

Germline lookup yields CDR1 SGHTA and CDR2 FQGTGA. The length of the CDR3 is 16 residues. The junction had 6 bases not matched to a gene; V was cut back by 0 bases and J by 8 bases. People whose metastatic non-small-cell lung cancer was chemo-refractory got focal radiation along with CTLA-4 blockade by ipilimumab. The repertoire was sequenced with immunoSEQ multiplex PCR; TCRdb's copy has only in-frame clones and lacks some. The data contain 90,000 to 100,000 clones, 82% of them seen just once; the ten biggest clones take up roughly 26%. As concerns this clone: Its antigen is currently unknown.

Study-wide results and caveats: After radiotherapy and ipilimumab, tumor-derived clones expanded in peripheral blood. Early clonal dynamics of blood T cells, together with interferon-beta, were reported as the best response predictor.

The V gene is TRBV7-3, the J gene TRBJ2-1; TRBD2 matches 11 bases. The TCR sequence derives from a human donor with non-small cell lung cancer that progressed on radiotherapy plus ipilimumab. This specimen consisted of peripheral blood, obtained from a patient treated with radiotherapy plus ipilimumab. The CDR3 coding sequence is TGTGCCAGCAGCTTAACGTCAACTAGCGGGAGTGATGAGCAGTTCTTC. Encoded protein: CASSLTSTSGSDEQFF.